Below are 20 T cell receptor beta chains sequenced from a single sample in a study of T cell responses to AZD1222 COVID-19 vaccine. The assay was immunoSEQ multiplex PCR, and TCRdb's table has in-frame clones only and misses some. The data contain around 130,000 clones, approximately 90% of them singletons. Material: peripheral blood, obtained 28 days after the second AZD1222 dose. These receptor sequences come from an adult who received the AZD1222 COVID-19 vaccine.

J is TRBJ1-1 and V is TRBV10-1; no definite D call. The CDR3 totals 13 residues. Germline CDR1 is WNHNN and CDR2 is SYGVQD (reference sequence). With 0 bases removed from V and 6 bases from J, the gap between germline ends came to 8 bases. The CDR3 protein is CASSESGVSEAFF. The CDR3 DNA follows: TGCGCCAGCAGTGAGTCCGGGGTATCTGAAGCTTTCTTT.

This clone was seen a single time. This chain uses TRBV6-2 or TRBV6-3 with TRBJ1-1; TRBD1 is a possible D gene (5 bases). The germline V and J ends were trimmed by 3 bases and 4 bases, with 9 bases remaining between them. The CDR3 is 13 residues long. Germline CDR1 MNHEY, CDR2 SVGEGT. The CDR3 protein is CASSYAQGTEAFF. The CDR3 DNA is TGTGCCAGCAGTTATGCGCAGGGCACTGAAGCTTTCTTT.

The chain uses TRBV19 and TRBJ1-5; D gene ambiguous. CDR1 and CDR2 (germline): LNHDA, SQIVND (reference sequence). CDR3 length: 15 residues. V lost 4 bases and J 0 bases, leaving 10 bases between the germline ends. Here the CDR3 reads CASSTKRDSNQPQHF. CDR3 nucleotides: TGTGCCAGTAGTACCAAGCGAGATAGCAATCAGCCCCAGCATTTT.

This clone was picked up a small number of times. The rearrangement uses TRBV3-1 (or the pseudogene TRBV3-2) and TRBJ2-5; 7 bases fit TRBD1. Germline V lookup: CDR1 LGHDT, CDR2 YNNKEL (reference sequence). The CDR3 runs to 15 residues. V dropped 0 bases and J dropped 3; count of bases not matched to a gene: 4. CDR3 amino acids: CASSQEWDRKETQYF. The CDR3 nucleotides read TGTGCCAGCAGCCAAGAATGGGACAGAAAAGAGACCCAGTACTTC.

CDR3 in amino acids: CASSTEAHGYTF. The CDR3 DNA is TGCGCCAGCAGCACGGAAGCCCATGGCTACACCTTC. The rearrangement links TRBV5-1 to TRBJ1-2; unclear D gene. Germline CDR1 is SGHRS and CDR2 is YFSETQ. Trimming took off 4 bases at V and 6 bases at J, with 10 bases between the two ends. CDR3 length: 12 residues.

This sequence joins TRBV9 and TRBJ2-3; no clear D gene. Germline V gene data show CDR1 as SGDLS and CDR2 as YYNGEE. V was shortened by 0 bases and J by 3 bases, with 11 bases between the two germline ends. This CDR3 is built from 15 residues. DNA of the CDR3: TGTGCCAGCAGCGTAGATCCCATCCAGACAGATACGCAGTATTTT. Translation: CASSVDPIQTDTQYF.

This clone was observed a handful of times. The rearrangement links TRBV5-1 to TRBJ2-1; TRBD1 aligns across 9 bases. The CDR3 is 15 amino acids. V lost 4 bases, J lost 4 bases, and 6 bases stayed unmatched. Germline CDR1 is SGHRS and CDR2 is YFSETQ. CDR3 DNA sequence: TGCGCCAGCAGCCCGGGACAGGGAGGGTACAATGAGCAGTTCTTC. Residues: CASSPGQGGYNEQFF.

The V and J genes are TRBV6-5 and TRBJ2-3; 8 bases line up with TRBD1. The CDR3 totals 15 residues. CDR1 and CDR2 (germline): MNHEY, SVGAGI. The J segment lost 2 bases and the V segment lost 5 bases, leaving 6 bases of the junction unmatched. The CDR3 region has the DNA TGTGCCAGCAGTCCCCGGACAGGGATCACAGATACGCAGTATTTT. This encodes CASSPRTGITDTQYF.

The CDR3 nucleotides are TGCAGCGTTTCGACGGACTCTGGAAACACCATATATTTT. Amino acid sequence: CSVSTDSGNTIYF. This sequence joins TRBV29-1 and TRBJ1-3; D uncertain. Between the trimmed V and J ends, which lost 5 bases and 0 bases, there was a span of 8 bases. CDR3 length: 13 residues. CDR1 and CDR2 (germline): SQVTM, ANQGSEA.

The chain joins TRBV9 to TRBJ1-1; 10 bases line up with TRBD1. This CDR3 has 17 amino acids. J was trimmed by 0 bases and V by 0 bases; bases with no gene match: 5. Per germline, CDR1 SGDLS and CDR2 YYNGEE. The DNA of the CDR3 is TGTGCCAGCAGCGTAGGAATGGGACAGGGGTTGAACACTGAAGCTTTCTTT. Its protein is CASSVGMGQGLNTEAFF.

The CDR3 nucleotides are TGTGCCAGCAGCCAAGGTGACAGGCGTGGCTACACCTTC. Amino acid sequence: CASSQGDRRGYTF. The V call is TRBV3-1 (or the pseudogene TRBV3-2), the J call TRBJ1-2; TRBD1 is a possible D gene (6 bases). Trimming cost V 1 base and J 7 bases, with 10 bases left between them. This CDR3 spans 13 amino acids. Germline V gives CDR1 LGHDT, CDR2 YNNKEL (reference sequence).

The rearrangement joins TRBV4-3 to TRBJ2-7, with D uncertain. Deletions cut 1 base from V and 1 base from J, with 2 bases between. This CDR3 has 12 amino acids. CDR1 is LGHNA and CDR2 is YSLEER in the germline V gene. CDR3 in amino acids: CASSQGSYEQYF. The CDR3, as DNA: TGCGCCAGCAGCCAAGGATCCTACGAGCAGTACTTC.

The chain combines TRBV5-1 with TRBJ1-6; TRBD1 is a possible D gene (6 bases). The CDR3 has 14 amino acids. The germline gives CDR1 SGHRS, CDR2 YFSETQ. V lost 2 bases to trimming and J lost 10 bases, with 13 bases between them. This CDR3 is CASSFQGFDSPLHF. The CDR3 DNA follows: TGCGCCAGCAGCTTTCAGGGGTTTGACTCACCCCTCCACTTT.

V and J are TRBV19 and TRBJ1-2, with D possibly being TRBD1 (5 bases). Trimming took 4 bases from V and 4 from J, leaving 13 bases between them. Germline CDR1 is LNHDA and CDR2 is SQIVND (reference sequence). The CDR3 has 14 residues. CDR3 sequence (DNA): TGTGCCAGTAGTACTCCGGGGCTAGCCTATGGCTACACCTTC. It encodes CASSTPGLAYGYTF.

The CDR3 sequence is CASSLGQGQGEAFF. CDR3 in DNA: TGTGCCAGCAGCCTGGGGCAGGGGCAAGGTGAAGCTTTCTTT. This chain uses TRBV5-6 with TRBJ1-1; possible D gene TRBD1, 6 bases. V was clipped by 4 bases and J by 7 bases, with 17 bases between them. Germline CDR1 SGHDT, CDR2 YYEEEE. This CDR3 has 14 residues.

J is TRBJ1-1 and V is TRBV2; tentative D call: TRBD1 (5 bases). Trimming removed 0 bases from V and 4 bases from J, with 15 bases in between. CDR1 and CDR2 (germline): SNHLY, FYNNEI. The CDR3 covers 16 residues. CDR3 sequence reads: CASSEAGPKEGTEAFF. The CDR3 DNA reads TGTGCCAGCAGTGAAGCGGGGCCGAAAGAGGGCACTGAAGCTTTCTTT.

The chain recombines TRBV9 with TRBJ1-2; D is uncertain. The CDR3 loop spans 16 amino acids. From germline, CDR1 is SGDLS and CDR2 YYNGEE. Trimming removed 0 bases from V and 2 bases from J, with 14 bases in between. CDR3 region: CASSVGGPLINYGYTF. DNA of the CDR3: TGTGCCAGCAGCGTAGGCGGGCCTCTCATCAACTATGGCTACACCTTC. The whole variable domain, filled in from reference TRBV9 and TRBJ1-2, reads DSGVTQTPKHLITATGQRVTLRCSPRSGDLSVYWYQQSLDQGLQFLIQYYNGEERAKGNILERFSAQQFPDLHSELNLSSLELGDSALYFCASSVGGPLINYGYTFGSGTRLTVV.

This chain links TRBV30 with TRBJ2-7; 8 bases match TRBD2. V lost 4 bases, J lost 3 bases, and 2 bases stayed unmatched. Germline values: CDR1 GTSNPN, CDR2 SVGIG (reference sequence). CDR3 length equals 12 residues. The CDR3 DNA follows: TGTGCCTGGATTACTAGCGGCTACGAGCAGTACTTC. Its translation is CAWITSGYEQYF.

This sequence joins TRBV7-9 and TRBJ2-2, with no clear D. The V and J ends lost 4 bases and 5 bases respectively, with 20 bases between them. Germline CDR1 is SEHNR and CDR2 is FQNEAQ (reference sequence). This CDR3 comprises 17 residues. The CDR3 nucleotides are TGTGCCAGCAGCTCAAAAACTCCAAACACGGGTACCGGGGAGCTGTTTTTT. It is translated as CASSSKTPNTGTGELFF. The full variable domain, in which reference TRBV7-9 and TRBJ2-2 provide the parts outside the CDR3, is DTGVSQNPRHKITKRGQNVTFRCDPISEHNRLYWYRQTLGQGPEFLTYFQNEAQLEKSRLLSDRFSAERPKGSFSTLEIQRTEQGDSAMYLCASSSKTPNTGTGELFFGEGSRLTVL.

The chain employs TRBV9 and TRBJ2-3; 9 bases match TRBD1. The CDR3 runs to 16 residues. Germline V gene sequence: CDR1 SGDLS, CDR2 YYNGEE. J was trimmed by 1 base and V by 3 bases; bases with no gene match: 6. CDR3 loop: CASSAYGQGRTDTQYF. In DNA, the CDR3 is TGTGCCAGCAGCGCGTATGGACAGGGGCGCACAGATACGCAGTATTTT.